This TCR beta chain is drawn from a study of regulatory T cells in long-lasting Graves disease. Time point meaning: persistent/refractory GD, antithyroid drugs over 5 years with positive TRAb. There was RNA extracted from PBMCs, and the TCR library was made from it. Assembly of TCR beta libraries relied on iRepertoire HTBI primers together with Arm-PCR of CDR3 regions. MiXCR was run by TCRdb on the multiplex PCR reads, yielding one entry per CDR3 protein. The data show about 290,000 distinct CDR3 sequences, with more than 20% seen just once and just over 55% held by the top ten. Trimming stripped 1 base from V and 5 bases from J, with 9 bases between. The germline CDR1 and CDR2 sequences are SEHNR and FQNEAQ (reference sequence). This CDR3 is 14 amino acids long.

The chain recombines TRBV7-9 with TRBJ2-1; D not resolved. Specimen: peripheral blood mononuclear cells (PBMCs), collected when the disease was refractory, from a patient treated with antithyroid drugs. The sequence came from a female donor with Graves disease. In DNA form, the CDR3 reads TGTGCCAGCAGCTTAGTTACCGGAAACAATGAGCAGTTCTTC. Translation gives CASSLVTGNNEQFF.